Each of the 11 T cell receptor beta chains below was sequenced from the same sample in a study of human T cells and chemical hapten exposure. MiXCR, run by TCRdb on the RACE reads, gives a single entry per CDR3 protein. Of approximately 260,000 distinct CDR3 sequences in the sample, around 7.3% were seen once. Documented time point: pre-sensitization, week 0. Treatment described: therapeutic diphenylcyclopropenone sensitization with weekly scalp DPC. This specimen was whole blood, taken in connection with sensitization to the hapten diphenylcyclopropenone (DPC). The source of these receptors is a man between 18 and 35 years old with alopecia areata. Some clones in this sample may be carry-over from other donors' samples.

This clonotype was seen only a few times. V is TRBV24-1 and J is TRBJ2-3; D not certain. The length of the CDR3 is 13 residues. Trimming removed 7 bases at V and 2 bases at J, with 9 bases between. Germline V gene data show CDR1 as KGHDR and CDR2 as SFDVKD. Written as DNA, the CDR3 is TGTGCCACCAGAGAAGGGTTCACAGATACGCAGTATTTT. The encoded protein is CATREGFTDTQYF.

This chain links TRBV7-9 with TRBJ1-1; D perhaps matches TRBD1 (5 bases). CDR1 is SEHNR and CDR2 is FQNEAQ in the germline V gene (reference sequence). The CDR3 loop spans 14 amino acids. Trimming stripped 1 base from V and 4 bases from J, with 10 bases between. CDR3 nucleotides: TGTGCCAGCAGCTTAGTCGACAGCCCCACTGAAGCTTTCTTT. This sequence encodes CASSLVDSPTEAFF.

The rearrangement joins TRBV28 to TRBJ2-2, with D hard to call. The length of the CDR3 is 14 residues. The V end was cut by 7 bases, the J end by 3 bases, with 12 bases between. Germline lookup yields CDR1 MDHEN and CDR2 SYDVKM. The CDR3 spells CASTLSIDTGELFF. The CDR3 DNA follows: TGTGCCAGCACCCTTAGTATCGACACCGGGGAGCTGTTTTTT.

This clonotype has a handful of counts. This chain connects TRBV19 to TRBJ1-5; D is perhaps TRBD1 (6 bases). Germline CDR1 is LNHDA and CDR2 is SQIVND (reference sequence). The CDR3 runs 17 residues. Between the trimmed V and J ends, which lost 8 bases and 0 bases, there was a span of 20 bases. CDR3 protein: CASRPARGSGSNQPQHF. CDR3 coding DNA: TGTGCCAGTCGACCCGCTAGGGGGTCGGGTAGCAATCAGCCCCAGCATTTT.

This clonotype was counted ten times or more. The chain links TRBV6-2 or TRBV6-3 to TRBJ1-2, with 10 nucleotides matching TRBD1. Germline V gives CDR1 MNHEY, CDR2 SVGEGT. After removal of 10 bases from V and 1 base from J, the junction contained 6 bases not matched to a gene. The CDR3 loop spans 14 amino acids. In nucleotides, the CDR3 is TGTGCCACCAAAGACAGGGGGCATAACTATGGCTACACCTTC. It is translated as CATKDRGHNYGYTF.

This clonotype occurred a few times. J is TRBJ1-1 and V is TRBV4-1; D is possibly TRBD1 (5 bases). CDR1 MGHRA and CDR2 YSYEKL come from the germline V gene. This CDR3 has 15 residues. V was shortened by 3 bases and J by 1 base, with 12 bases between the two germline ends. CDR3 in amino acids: CASSQGSDRNTEAFF. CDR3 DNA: TGCGCCAGCAGCCAGGGCTCAGACAGGAACACTGAAGCTTTCTTT.

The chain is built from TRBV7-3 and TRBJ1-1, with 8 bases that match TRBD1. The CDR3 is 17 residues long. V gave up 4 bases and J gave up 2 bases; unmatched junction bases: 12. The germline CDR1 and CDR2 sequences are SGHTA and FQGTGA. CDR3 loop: CASSSSVLTGANTEAFF. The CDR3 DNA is TGTGCCAGCAGCTCCTCTGTGTTGACAGGGGCAAACACTGAAGCTTTCTTT.

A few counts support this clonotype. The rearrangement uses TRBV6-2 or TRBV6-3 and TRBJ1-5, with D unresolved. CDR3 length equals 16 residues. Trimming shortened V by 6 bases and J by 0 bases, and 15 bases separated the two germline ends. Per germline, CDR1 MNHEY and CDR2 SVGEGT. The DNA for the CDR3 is TGTGCCAGCAGGAATCGGATTGGAGGTAGCAATCAGCCCCAGCATTTT. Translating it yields CASRNRIGGSNQPQHF.

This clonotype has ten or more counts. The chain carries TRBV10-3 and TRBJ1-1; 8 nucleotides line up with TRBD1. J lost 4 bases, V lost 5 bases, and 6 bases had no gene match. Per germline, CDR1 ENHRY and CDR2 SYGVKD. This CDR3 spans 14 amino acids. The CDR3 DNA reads TGTGCCATCAGTTCCCGGACAGGGATCACTGAAGCTTTCTTT. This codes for CAISSRTGITEAFF.

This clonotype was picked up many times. Here the CDR3 DNA reads TGTGCCAGCAGTTCACAGGGACTGAGCACTGAAGCTTTCTTT. The encoded protein is CASSSQGLSTEAFF. The V gene is TRBV6-2 or TRBV6-3, the J gene TRBJ1-1, with D tentatively TRBD1 (6 bases). The V gene's germline CDR1 is MNHEY and CDR2 SVGEGT. Trimming pared 4 bases from V and 4 bases from J, leaving 13 bases between. CDR3 length: 14 amino acids.

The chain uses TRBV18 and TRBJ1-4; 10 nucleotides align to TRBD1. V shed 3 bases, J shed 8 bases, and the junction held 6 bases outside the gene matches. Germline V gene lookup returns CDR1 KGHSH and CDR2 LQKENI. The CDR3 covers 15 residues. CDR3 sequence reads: CASSPGTGDGEKLFF. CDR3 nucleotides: TGTGCCAGCTCACCCGGGACAGGGGACGGGGAAAAACTGTTTTTT.